This T cell receptor beta chain came from a study of cytomegalovirus exposure and HLA in healthy donors. The PCR made use of 60 Vbeta and 13 Jbeta primers. Data came from immunoSEQ multiplex PCR; TCRdb stores just in-frame clones and leaves some out. The table includes about 160,000 clones, around 80% detected once. The CDR3 has 18 amino acids. Germline CDR1 and CDR2: SGHDT and YYEEEE. V lost 1 base and J lost 0; bases outside the gene matches: 8. This clonotype originated in a male donor in good health and CMV-seronegative. This chain joins TRBV5-6 and TRBJ2-1, with 9 bases aligning to TRBD2. The material sequenced was PBMCs. CDR3 DNA sequence: TGTGCCAGCAGCTTGCCTAGCGGGGCATCCAGCTCCTACAATGAGCAGTTCTTC. This sequence encodes CASSLPSGASSSYNEQFF.